The 14 T cell receptor beta chains presented below share a single source sample, sequenced in a study of T cells in Graves' hyperthyroidism and ophthalmopathy. Amplified TCR beta CDR3 regions came from RNA transcripts. An initial round of RT-PCR targeting the TCR CDR3 relied on the HTBI primer set. TCRdb fed the multiplex PCR reads into MiXCR, producing one record per CDR3 protein. The sample has some 760,000 distinct CDR3 sequences, around 13% seen once; the top ten hold approximately 10%. Input material: blood. Receptors were obtained from a woman aged 18-29 years with Graves' hyperthyroidism.

This clonotype came up once. Being one base from a much bigger clone, this may be a read error. The V gene is TRBV6-2 or TRBV6-3, the J gene TRBJ2-7, with no clear D. This CDR3 is built from 14 residues. V lost 0 bases to trimming and J lost 5 bases, with 11 bases between them. Germline CDR1 and CDR2: MNHEY and SVGEGT. CDR3 sequence: CASSYSKRAHEQYF. CDR3 sequence (DNA): TGTGCCAGCAGTTACTCGAAACGCGCCCACGAGCAGTACTTC.

The rearrangement joins TRBV20-1 to TRBJ1-5, with 7 bases matching TRBD1. The J segment lost 7 bases and the V segment lost 0 bases, leaving 12 bases of the junction unmatched. Germline V gene lookup returns CDR1 DFQATT and CDR2 SNEGSKA (reference sequence). CDR3 length: 16 residues. The CDR3 region is CSARDPFDRAGQPQHF. In DNA, the CDR3 is TGCAGTGCTAGAGATCCGTTCGACAGGGCAGGGCAGCCCCAGCATTTT.

V usage is TRBV7-3 and J usage is TRBJ1-2, with a possible D match to TRBD1 (6 bases). Trimming removed 2 bases at V and 7 bases at J, with 17 bases between. The CDR3 extends over 15 amino acids. The V gene's germline CDR1 is SGHTA and CDR2 FQGTGA. The CDR3 DNA reads as TGTGCCAGCAGCTTATCCGGGACACCTCACGGTGGCTACACCTTC. This translates into CASSLSGTPHGGYTF.

This clonotype was seen only once. The J gene is TRBJ1-2, the V gene TRBV13, with 7 bases fitting TRBD1. Germline-derived CDR1 and CDR2 are PRHDT and FYEKMQ (reference sequence). The V segment lost 0 bases and the J segment 0 bases; nucleotides outside the gene matches: 1. The CDR3 sequence is 15 residues long. The DNA for the CDR3 is TGTGCCAGCAGCTTAGGGGGACAGTCTAACTATGGCTACACCTTC. This codes for CASSLGGQSNYGYTF.

This clonotype was counted many times. The gene calls are TRBV11-2 and TRBJ2-5; 8 nucleotides align to TRBD2. Germline trimming cut 11 bases from V and 0 bases from J; bases unmatched to any gene: 11. Looked up from germline, CDR1 is SGHAT and CDR2 is FQNNGV. This CDR3 has 15 amino acids. CDR3 bases: TGTGCCTCCCAACCAACTAGCGGCAACCAAGAGACCCAGTACTTC. Its protein product is CASQPTSGNQETQYF.

This clonotype was found many times. The chain joins TRBV11-3 to TRBJ1-2; no definite D call. The length of the CDR3 is 11 residues. The V gene's germline CDR1 is SGHNT and CDR2 YENEEA. V was shortened by 4 bases and J by 8 bases, with 8 bases between the two germline ends. As DNA, the CDR3 is TGTGCCAGCAGCTCCCTTGGCGGCTACACCTTC. As protein: CASSSLGGYTF.

The table lists this clonotype with a few counts. This may be a read error, as it is one base from a much larger clone. CDR3 protein: CASSAGRGNYGYTF. CDR3 nucleotide sequence: TGCGCCAGCAGCGCGGGACGGGGGAACTATGGCTACACCTTC. The chain employs TRBV5-1 and TRBJ1-2; a possible D gene is TRBD1 (5 bases). Trimming took 4 bases from V and 2 from J, leaving 12 bases between them. Germline values: CDR1 SGHRS, CDR2 YFSETQ. The CDR3 runs 14 residues. Using reference TRBV5-1 and TRBJ1-2 for the parts outside the CDR3, the full variable domain is KAGVTQTPRYLIKTRGQQVTLSCSPISGHRSVSWYQQTPGQGLQFLFEYFSETQRNKGNFPGRFSGRQFSNSRSEMNVSTLELGDSALYLCASSAGRGNYGYTFGSGTRLTVV.

The chain has TRBV18 and TRBJ2-5, with 11 nucleotides matching TRBD2. CDR1 KGHSH and CDR2 LQKENI come from the germline V gene. With V trimmed by 2 bases and J by 0 bases, 8 bases remained unmatched. The length of the CDR3 is 18 residues. DNA for the CDR3: TGTGCCAGCTCACCAAAGGGCGCTAGCGGGGGGTACCAAGAGACCCAGTACTTC. Protein sequence: CASSPKGASGGYQETQYF.

At least ten counts were recorded for this clonotype. This rearrangement joins TRBV28 to TRBJ1-4, with D unclear. CDR3 length equals 16 residues. Germline V lookup: CDR1 MDHEN, CDR2 SYDVKM. Trimming left V 6 bases short and J 5 bases short, with 19 bases between. This CDR3 is CASRDPINQRNEKLFF. Here the CDR3 DNA reads TGTGCCAGCAGAGATCCAATAAACCAGAGGAATGAAAAACTGTTTTTT.

In its sample, this clonotype was seen many times. The chain links TRBV29-1 to TRBJ1-2; 9 bases line up with TRBD1. CDR3 length equals 15 residues. Germline trimming cut 6 bases from V and 4 bases from J; bases unmatched to any gene: 12. Looked up from germline, CDR1 is SQVTM and CDR2 is ANQGSEA. CDR3 sequence (DNA): TGCAGCGTCGAGGACAGGGGTATAGAGGGCTATGGCTACACCTTC. Translating gives CSVEDRGIEGYGYTF.

The chain couples TRBV20-1 to TRBJ1-5; possible D gene TRBD1, 6 bases. Germline values: CDR1 DFQATT, CDR2 SNEGSKA (reference sequence). The CDR3 is made up of 13 amino acids. Trimming left V 6 bases short and J 7 bases short, with 16 bases between. For the CDR3, the DNA is TGCAGTGCACGGGACAACCGCGGCCAGCCCCAGCATTTT. Its protein is CSARDNRGQPQHF.

The table lists this clonotype with many counts. The rearrangement links TRBV12-3 or TRBV12-4 to TRBJ2-7; 7 nucleotides line up with TRBD2. The CDR3 extends over 15 amino acids. V shed 5 bases and J 4 bases; nucleotides not matched to a gene: 11. The CDR3 loop reads CASSAPGLSRYEQYF. In DNA form, the CDR3 reads TGTGCCAGCAGTGCCCCGGGACTAAGTAGGTACGAGCAGTACTTC.

The chain couples TRBV6-2 or TRBV6-3 to TRBJ2-7; no clear D. Germline V gene sequence: CDR1 MNHEY, CDR2 SVGEGT. CDR3 length: 18 amino acids. The ends were cut back, 5 bases at V and 9 bases at J, with 32 bases in the middle. CDR3 DNA sequence: TGTGCCAGCAGTCGTGACCCAACTATGGACCGACGAACCCCCTGGCAGTACTTC. Translating it yields CASSRDPTMDRRTPWQYF.

This clonotype occurred many times. Here the CDR3 DNA reads TGTGCCAGCAGCCTCACCGGGACTAGCGGGAGGGGTACAGATACGCAGTATTTT. Translation gives CASSLTGTSGRGTDTQYF. This chain joins TRBV28 and TRBJ2-3; TRBD2 matches 16 bases. The CDR3 runs to 18 residues. Germline CDR1 is MDHEN and CDR2 is SYDVKM. V shed 6 bases, J shed 3 bases, and the junction held 9 bases outside the gene matches.